The next 15 T cell receptor beta chains were all read from a single sample in a study of T cells in Graves' hyperthyroidism and ophthalmopathy. Amplification targeted TCR beta CDR3 regions from RNA transcripts. The HTBI primer set served for first-round RT-PCR of the TCR CDR3. TCRdb reanalysed the multiplex PCR reads using MiXCR and keeps one entry per CDR3 protein. The profile covers around 520,000 distinct CDR3 sequences, with approximately 25% appearing a single time and about 11% taken by the ten largest. The sequencing input was blood. These TCRs come from a woman younger than 45 with Graves' ophthalmopathy.

This clonotype has a handful of counts. The chain links TRBV28 to TRBJ1-1; no firm D call. Trimming pared 7 bases from V and 2 bases from J, leaving 11 bases between. The CDR3 is 13 residues long. The germline V gene encodes CDR1 MDHEN and CDR2 SYDVKM. CDR3 residues: CASTVDGNTEAFF. CDR3 bases: TGTGCCAGCACCGTAGACGGAAACACTGAAGCTTTCTTT.

This clonotype was seen only a few times. V is TRBV28 and J is TRBJ2-7, with D hard to call. There are 13 residues in the CDR3. Germline CDR1 and CDR2: MDHEN and SYDVKM. Trimming pared 10 bases from V and 2 bases from J, leaving 15 bases between. The CDR3 bases are TGTGCCACCGAGCCCGCGCGAACCTACGAGCAGTACTTC. Its protein is CATEPARTYEQYF.

This clonotype was picked up many times. V usage is TRBV20-1 and J usage is TRBJ1-2; possibly TRBD1 for D (5 bases). Germline CDR1 DFQATT, CDR2 SNEGSKA (reference sequence). V dropped 0 bases and J dropped 1 base, with 12 bases sitting between them. This CDR3 is built from 15 residues. In DNA form, the CDR3 reads TGCAGTGCTAGAGATCTCTCGGGGGATAACTATGGCTACACCTTC. Amino acids: CSARDLSGDNYGYTF.

In this sample, this clonotype turned up a few times. A much larger clone is a single base away; this may be a read error. The chain has TRBV28 and TRBJ1-2; D call uncertain. Germline CDR1 reads MDHEN; CDR2 reads SYDVKM. V was trimmed by 6 bases and J by 2 bases, leaving 10 bases between them. CDR3 length equals 13 residues. The CDR3 DNA sequence: TGTGCCAGCAGCTTACAGCGGAACTATGGCTACACCTTC. Protein product: CASSLQRNYGYTF.

This clonotype was counted ten times or more. The chain is built from TRBV6-5 and TRBJ1-2; D is possibly TRBD1 (6 bases). This CDR3 contains 14 residues. With 1 base removed from V and 4 bases from J, the gap between germline ends came to 10 bases. In germline, CDR1 is MNHEY, CDR2 SVGAGI. CDR3 coding DNA: TGTGCCAGCAGTTACTTAGGACAGCTCTATGGCTACACCTTC. This codes for CASSYLGQLYGYTF.

The gene calls are TRBV28 and TRBJ1-2; D remains unclear. From germline, CDR1 is MDHEN and CDR2 SYDVKM. Trimming took off 8 bases at V and 2 bases at J, with 12 bases between the two ends. The CDR3 contains 13 residues. Written as DNA, the CDR3 is TGTGCCAGCCACGAAGCGGGGAACTATGGCTACACCTTC. Translation: CASHEAGNYGYTF.

This clonotype has at least ten counts. The V call is TRBV2, the J call TRBJ1-2; D might be TRBD1 (5 bases). Trimming cost V 2 bases and J 4 bases, with 11 bases left between them. There are 14 residues in the CDR3. Germline loops: CDR1 SNHLY, CDR2 FYNNEI. The CDR3 nucleotides read TGTGCCAGCAGTGAATGGGGGGATTTCTATGGCTACACCTTC. Its protein is CASSEWGDFYGYTF.

V is TRBV6-1 and J is TRBJ1-1, with TRBD1 matching 7 bases. Germline CDR1 MNHNS, CDR2 SASEGT. The trim removed 6 bases at V and 5 bases at J, leaving 12 bases unmatched. The CDR3 is made up of 15 amino acids. The CDR3 region is CASSFETGQGTEAFF. The CDR3 bases are TGTGCCAGCAGCTTTGAGACAGGGCAGGGGACTGAAGCTTTCTTT.

This clonotype appeared many times. The CDR3 region has the DNA TGCGCCAGCAGCCAAGCGGACAGGGTTGGTGGCTACACCTTC. It codes for CASSQADRVGGYTF. The chain uses TRBV4-3 and TRBJ1-2; 8 nucleotides match TRBD1. CDR3 length: 14 amino acids. With 1 base clipped from V and 7 bases from J, the junction kept 5 bases outside the gene matches. Germline V gene lookup returns CDR1 LGHNA and CDR2 YSLEER.

In this sample, this clonotype turned up many times. The rearrangement joins TRBV18 to TRBJ1-2; D gene ambiguous. Trimming stripped 0 bases from V and 8 bases from J, with 13 bases between. The CDR3 spans 14 residues. CDR1 KGHSH and CDR2 LQKENI come from the germline V gene. CDR3 sequence: CASSPPGREGGYTF. DNA for the CDR3: TGTGCCAGCTCACCACCTGGGAGGGAAGGCGGCTACACCTTC.

V gene TRBV19 combines with J gene TRBJ2-7; TRBD2 agrees at 9 bases. Germline V CDR1 and CDR2: LNHDA, SQIVND (reference sequence). Trimming took 3 bases from V and 5 from J; bases not matched to a gene: 8. The CDR3 has 15 residues. The CDR3 nucleotides read TGTGCCAGTAGTATTAAGTTGGCTAGCGGGGACGAGCAGTACTTC. Translated, it gives CASSIKLASGDEQYF.

The rearrangement joins TRBV12-3 or TRBV12-4 to TRBJ2-5, with 12 bases lining up with TRBD2. The V and J ends lost 6 bases and 4 bases, in that order; junction bases with no gene match: 18. There are 19 residues in the CDR3. The CDR3 nucleotides read TGTGCCAGCAGAGAAGAGACGGGACTAGCGGGTAACGCCAGAGAGACCCAGTACTTC. Translation: CASREETGLAGNARETQYF.

The rearrangement links TRBV6-5 to TRBJ2-2, with TRBD2 as a possible D gene (6 bases). Germline V CDR1 and CDR2: MNHEY, SVGAGI. With 6 bases removed from V and 7 bases from J, the gap between germline ends came to 24 bases. The CDR3 has 17 residues. The CDR3 nucleotides are TGTGCCAGCAGCTATAGGGCAGACGGGGGAGGCGGCGGGGAGCTGTTTTTT. This gives the protein CASSYRADGGGGGELFF.

This clonotype was detected ten times or more. The rearrangement uses TRBV27 and TRBJ1-1; D is perhaps TRBD1 (5 bases). CDR3 length: 13 residues. Trimming cost V 2 bases and J 5 bases, with 9 bases left between them. Germline V gene data show CDR1 as MNHEY and CDR2 as SMNVEV (reference sequence). In DNA form, the CDR3 reads TGTGCCAGCAGTTTAGGGGCAGAGACTGAAGCTTTCTTT. Translation: CASSLGAETEAFF.

The CDR3 loop is CASSLAGGGLVGELFF. The CDR3 DNA reads as TGTGCCAGCAGTTTAGCAGGGGGAGGGTTGGTCGGGGAGCTGTTTTTT. This chain uses TRBV12-3 or TRBV12-4 with TRBJ2-2; perhaps TRBD2 as D (7 bases). Trimming took off 0 bases at V and 7 bases at J, with 15 bases between the two ends. The CDR3 has 16 residues.